These T cell receptor beta chains were read from a single sample in a study of Ad26.COV2.S vaccination and SARS-CoV-2 variants. Profiling relied on immunoSEQ multiplex PCR, and the TCRdb table lists in-frame clones only, not all of them. The sample carries around 340,000 clones, 85% to 90% recorded once. The source was peripheral blood, collected in a trial of Ad26.COV2.S vaccine versus placebo. The receptors here all came from a person between 18 and 65 years old who received the Ad26.COV2.S COVID-19 vaccine or a placebo. The CDR3 runs from the conserved cysteine through the conserved F or W. A D gene is named only where the DNA matches it firmly. Rows give clone size only sometimes, using once, few, many, or a class for an expanded clone.

d_call clone_size j_call v_call cdr3_aa cdr3_nt
TRBD1 . TRBJ1-2 TRBV6-5 CASSRDRTYGYTF TGTGCCAGCAGTCGGGACAGGACCTATGGCTACACCTTC
. . TRBJ2-5 TRBV6-5 CASRVGDYQETQYF TGTGCCAGCAGGGTGGGGGATTACCAAGAGACCCAGTACTTC
. . TRBJ1-1 TRBV11-2 CASSLTRSRNTEAFF TGTGCCAGCAGCTTAACCAGGTCGAGGAACACTGAAGCTTTCTTT
. . TRBJ1-4 TRBV28 CASSLGGANEKLFF TGTGCCAGCAGTTTGGGCGGAGCTAATGAAAAACTGTTTTTT
. . TRBJ2-7 TRBV4-2 CASSQAEGSAYEQYF TGTGCCAGCAGCCAAGCTGAGGGATCGGCCTACGAGCAGTACTTC
TRBD1 . TRBJ1-1 TRBV5-5 CASSLEVRGMGSTEAFF TGTGCCAGCAGCTTGGAGGTCAGGGGGATGGGTTCCACTGAAGCTTTCTTT
TRBD1 . TRBJ1-2 TRBV3-1/TRBV3-2 CASSLQGASGYTF TGTGCCAGCAGCCTCCAGGGGGCATCAGGCTACACCTTC
. . TRBJ1-2 TRBV28 CASSLSSRGNYGYTF TGTGCCAGCAGTTTATCGAGTCGCGGGAACTATGGCTACACCTTC
. . TRBJ2-6 TRBV2 CACQQVRAAYSGANVLTF TGTGCCTGCCAGCAGGTCAGGGCAGCTTACTCTGGGGCCAACGTCCTGACTTTC
TRBD1 . TRBJ2-2 TRBV27 CASSLSIGDRGFTGELFF TGTGCCAGCAGTTTATCGATAGGGGACAGGGGTTTCACCGGGGAGCTGTTTTTT
. . TRBJ2-3 TRBV28 CASRPGAVDTQYF TGTGCCAGCAGGCCGGGGGCGGTAGATACGCAGTATTTT
TRBD1 . TRBJ1-1 TRBV5-1 CASSPGTENTEAFF TGCGCCAGCAGCCCCGGGACAGAGAACACTGAAGCTTTCTTT
. . TRBJ2-3 TRBV21-1 CASSRRDSTDTQYF TGTGCCAGCAGCCGGCGGGACAGCACAGATACGCAGTATTTT
TRBD1 . TRBJ1-6 TRBV4-2 CASSWRDRDDSPLHF TGTGCCAGCAGCTGGCGGGACAGGGACGATTCACCCCTCCACTTT
. few TRBJ1-1 TRBV15 CATSGSQVTGNTEAFF TGTGCCACCAGCGGTTCGCAAGTCACAGGGAACACTGAAGCTTTCTTT
. . TRBJ2-3 TRBV2 CAGGVDTQYF TGTGCAGGAGGGGTGGATACGCAGTATTTT
. many TRBJ2-1 TRBV27 CASSLYAYNEQFF TGTGCCAGCAGTTTATACGCCTACAATGAGCAGTTCTTC
. once TRBJ1-4 TRBV5-5 CASSLRHPPTNEKLFF TGTGCCAGCAGCTTAAGACATCCCCCCACTAATGAAAAACTGTTTTTT
. . TRBJ2-4 TRBV5-8 CASSFLGNIQYF TGTGCCAGCAGCTTTCTGGGAAACATTCAGTACTTC
. . TRBJ2-7 TRBV7-9 CASNQESYEQYF TGTGCCAGCAACCAGGAGTCCTACGAGCAGTACTTC
TRBD1 . TRBJ1-3 TRBV5-8 CASSPGTGDVGNTIYF TGTGCCAGCAGTCCCGGGACAGGGGATGTCGGAAACACCATATATTTT
. . TRBJ2-5 TRBV9 CASSFNQETQYF TGTGCCAGCAGCTTTAACCAAGAGACCCAGTACTTC
. . TRBJ2-3 TRBV9 CASSVEAGSHSTDTQYF TGTGCCAGCAGCGTAGAGGCGGGGAGCCATTCTACAGATACGCAGTATTTT
. . TRBJ2-3 TRBV6-2/TRBV6-3 CASSYSSASDTQYF TGTGCCAGCAGTTACTCGTCGGCTTCAGATACGCAGTATTTT
. . TRBJ2-1 TRBV11-2 CASSLRGVPDNEQFF TGTGCCAGCAGCTTAAGGGGGGTGCCCGACAATGAGCAGTTCTTC
. . TRBJ1-5 TRBV3-1/TRBV3-2 CASSQDLRQPQHF TGTGCCAGCAGCCAAGATCTTAGACAGCCCCAGCATTTT
TRBD2 . TRBJ2-2 TRBV10-2 CASREREMNTGELFF TGCGCCAGCAGAGAGCGGGAGATGAACACCGGGGAGCTGTTTTTT
. . TRBJ2-5 TRBV7-9 CASSLVLFEQTQYF TGTGCCAGCAGCTTAGTCCTCTTTGAGCAGACCCAGTACTTC
TRBD2 . TRBJ2-1 TRBV13 CASSGRLAQTYNEQFF TGTGCCAGCAGCGGGAGACTAGCGCAAACCTACAATGAGCAGTTCTTC
. . TRBJ2-7 TRBV6-2/TRBV6-3 CASSYISDSYEQYF TGTGCCAGCAGTTACATCAGCGACTCCTACGAGCAGTACTTC
TRBD1 . TRBJ2-7 TRBV19 CASSPDRGVSEQYF TGTGCCAGTAGTCCGGACAGGGGTGTGAGCGAGCAGTACTTC
. . TRBJ2-7 TRBV6-1 CASSERARGSSYEQYF TGTGCCAGCAGTGAACGCGCTCGGGGGTCGTCCTACGAGCAGTACTTC
TRBD1 . TRBJ1-2 TRBV7-2 CASSPGTETYYGYTF TGTGCCAGCAGCCCCGGGACAGAAACGTACTATGGCTACACCTTC
. few TRBJ1-2 TRBV4-2 CASSQAIQGYLNYGYTF TGTGCCAGCAGCCAAGCAATACAGGGCTATCTAAACTATGGCTACACCTTC
. . TRBJ1-1 TRBV19 CASSIDTGMNTEAFF TGTGCCAGTAGTATAGATACAGGCATGAACACTGAAGCTTTCTTT
. . TRBJ2-7 TRBV5-3 CARSLTSLREQYF TGTGCCAGAAGCCTGACATCTCTCCGGGAGCAGTACTTC
TRBD2 . TRBJ2-1 TRBV19 CASSDVAGGRNNEQFF TGTGCCAGTAGTGATGTCGCGGGAGGGAGAAACAATGAGCAGTTCTTC
TRBD1 . TRBJ1-6 TRBV3-1/TRBV3-2 CASSPGTDNSPLHF TGTGCCAGCAGCCCCGGGACAGATAATTCACCCCTCCACTTT
. . TRBJ2-7 TRBV18 CASSPRQRYEQYF TGTGCCAGCTCACCACGACAGAGATACGAGCAGTACTTC
. . TRBJ1-1 TRBV7-2 CASSPQAGDRRNAEAFF TGTGCCAGCAGCCCGCAAGCGGGAGACAGGAGGAACGCTGAAGCTTTCTTT
. . TRBJ2-7 TRBV6-5 CASSWALSYEQYF TGTGCCAGCAGCTGGGCCTTGTCCTACGAGCAGTACTTC
. once TRBJ1-5 TRBV4-1 CASSQDRGGPQPQHF TGCGCCAGCAGCCAAGATCGGGGGGGGCCCCAGCCCCAGCATTTT
. . TRBJ2-2 TRBV5-8 CASSFGRIARGPNTGELFF TGTGCCAGCAGCTTCGGGAGGATTGCCAGGGGTCCAAACACCGGGGAGCTGTTTTTT
TRBD2 . TRBJ2-7 TRBV9 CASSDQPTSGYYEQYF TGTGCCAGCAGCGACCAACCGACTAGCGGGTACTACGAGCAGTACTTC
TRBD1 few TRBJ1-2 TRBV15 CATSRDQDRVGGYTF TGTGCCACCAGCAGAGACCAAGACAGGGTCGGGGGCTACACCTTC